The 13 T cell receptor beta chains below all came from one sample that was sequenced in a study of response to subunit inactivated influenza vaccine. TCRdb independently ran MiXCR on the RT-PCR reads; one entry per CDR3 protein. Of roughly 500,000 distinct CDR3 sequences in the sample, 16% were seen once. The starting material was CD4+ T cells sorted from PBMCs, obtained approximately 25 months after vaccination. The receptor set was obtained from a man aged 50-75 years who received an inactivated influenza vaccine.

The CDR3, as DNA: TGCAGTGCTAGAGAGAGCGGGGGTCCCGGGGAGCTGTTTTTT. Its translation: CSARESGGPGELFF. The chain links TRBV20-1 to TRBJ2-2; 8 bases are a match to TRBD2. The CDR3 spans 14 residues. The trim removed 0 bases at V and 6 bases at J, leaving 3 bases unmatched. The germline gives CDR1 DFQATT, CDR2 SNEGSKA (reference sequence).

The table lists this clonotype with a few counts. The chain is built from TRBV29-1 and TRBJ2-7; the match to TRBD1 covers 8 bases. Unmatched junction bases numbered 3, after V lost 1 base and J lost 4 bases. Per germline, CDR1 SQVTM and CDR2 ANQGSEA. The length of the CDR3 is 13 residues. This CDR3 is CSVEGTGMYEQYF. DNA of the CDR3: TGCAGCGTTGAAGGGACAGGGATGTACGAGCAGTACTTC.

The chain joins TRBV24-1 to TRBJ1-2, with D unresolved. This CDR3 is 14 amino acids long. Deletions cut 1 base from V and 2 bases from J, with 7 bases between. CDR1 and CDR2 from the germline V gene are KGHDR and SFDVKD. The CDR3 region has the DNA TGTGCCACCAGTGATTTCCCAAAGAACTATGGCTACACCTTC. Its protein product is CATSDFPKNYGYTF.

This clonotype was counted ten times or more. V gene TRBV9 combines with J gene TRBJ2-7; a weak D match, TRBD2 (6 bases). The CDR3 sequence is 14 residues long. V was shortened by 0 bases and J by 5 bases, with 12 bases between the two germline ends. Germline V gene lookup returns CDR1 SGDLS and CDR2 YYNGEE. CDR3 sequence reads: CASSVGTSRDEQYF. The CDR3 DNA sequence: TGTGCCAGCAGCGTAGGTACTAGCAGGGACGAGCAGTACTTC.

This clonotype was seen more than once but under ten times. Here the CDR3 reads CASSVDGRSSYNEQFF. The CDR3 bases are TGTGCCAGCAGCGTAGATGGCCGGAGCTCCTACAATGAGCAGTTCTTC. The rearrangement links TRBV9 to TRBJ2-1; no firm D call. The CDR3 is 16 amino acids. Trimming removed 0 bases at V and 0 bases at J, with 10 bases between. The germline gives CDR1 SGDLS, CDR2 YYNGEE.

This clonotype was seen only a few times. The chain joins TRBV20-1 to TRBJ2-7, with 7 bases matching TRBD2. J lost 4 bases, V lost 6 bases, and 9 bases had no gene match. The CDR3 contains 13 residues. The germline V gene encodes CDR1 DFQATT and CDR2 SNEGSKA (reference sequence). The CDR3 coding sequence is TGCAGTGCACCTACACTAGCGCCGTACGAGCAGTACTTC. Protein sequence: CSAPTLAPYEQYF.

This clonotype was counted a single time. The rearrangement joins TRBV6-5 to TRBJ1-3; D not certain. V was clipped by 8 bases and J by 2 bases, with 7 bases between them. CDR1 is MNHEY, CDR2 SVGAGI, per germline. The CDR3 is 12 residues long. The CDR3 DNA follows: TGTGCCAGCTTCTCGACTGGAAACACCATATATTTT. Its protein is CASFSTGNTIYF.

The V and J genes are TRBV20-1 and TRBJ1-5; maybe TRBD1 (5 bases). V was shortened by 3 bases and J by 4 bases, with 7 bases between the two germline ends. CDR1 DFQATT and CDR2 SNEGSKA come from the germline V gene (reference sequence). This CDR3 contains 12 residues. CDR3 sequence reads: CSARTANQPQHF. The CDR3 DNA sequence: TGCAGTGCTAGGACAGCTAATCAGCCCCAGCATTTT.

The rearrangement uses TRBV29-1 and TRBJ1-2; no definite D call. V lost 3 bases, J lost 5 bases, and 7 bases lay in between. In germline, CDR1 is SQVTM, CDR2 ANQGSEA. This CDR3 has 11 residues. The CDR3 reads CSVEAEYGYTF. The DNA for the CDR3 is TGCAGCGTTGAGGCCGAGTATGGCTACACCTTC.

The J gene is TRBJ1-4, the V gene TRBV6-5; TRBD1 agrees at 11 bases. V shed 3 bases and J 7 bases; nucleotides not matched to a gene: 4. The CDR3 runs 15 residues. Germline loops: CDR1 MNHEY, CDR2 SVGAGI. The CDR3 is CASSYFGTGGEKLFF. CDR3 nucleotide sequence: TGTGCCAGCAGTTATTTCGGGACAGGGGGTGAAAAACTGTTTTTT.

V is TRBV29-1 and J is TRBJ2-1, with D possibly TRBD1 on 5 matching bases. The CDR3 covers 12 residues. Germline V CDR1 and CDR2: SQVTM, ANQGSEA. V lost 4 bases and J 4 bases, leaving 8 bases between the germline ends. CDR3 protein: CSVGRQYNEQFF. The DNA of the CDR3 is TGCAGCGTTGGAAGACAGTACAATGAGCAGTTCTTC.

The chain combines TRBV20-1 with TRBJ1-2; D unclear. CDR1 and CDR2 from the germline V gene are DFQATT and SNEGSKA (reference sequence). CDR3 length: 13 residues. Trimming removed 6 bases at V and 4 bases at J, with 15 bases between. The CDR3 loop reads CSARESFPYGYTF. As DNA, the CDR3 is TGCAGTGCCCGGGAGTCTTTCCCCTATGGCTACACCTTC.

The V and J genes are TRBV6-2 or TRBV6-3 and TRBJ1-1; D ambiguous. V was pared by 6 bases and J by 4 bases, with 12 bases between. The CDR3 spans 13 residues. Germline V gives CDR1 MNHEY, CDR2 SVGEGT. The CDR3 loop reads CASRRPESTEAFF. The CDR3 DNA sequence: TGTGCCAGCAGACGCCCGGAGAGCACTGAAGCTTTCTTT.